This section outlines one T cell receptor (beta chain) sequence together with its context. Authors' methods: Researchers report that nucleated cell counts were estimated from reference gene primer amplification. Method: immunoSEQ multiplex PCR; TCRdb's copy keeps in-frame clones and lacks some. V and J calls and clone size are given by that table; D and trimming were obtained from the DNA. The sample records 90,000 to 100,000 clones, more than 80% being singletons. These data come from a study of blood T cell repertoires in COVID-19. Study in general: PBMCs, B-cell-depleted T cells, or T cells were the source of the cDNA or gDNA that made up the material.

Per germline, CDR1 SGHRS and CDR2 YFSETQ. The CDR3 contains 15 residues. Trimming removed 4 bases from V and 0 bases from J, with 11 bases in between. This receptor was taken from a man aged 50-59 years with COVID-19, enrolled during active disease. Sequenced input: peripheral blood. This rearrangement joins TRBV5-1 to TRBJ1-5, with a tentative D call TRBD1 (6 bases). Here the CDR3 DNA reads TGCGCCAGCAGCATCGCAGGGGATAGCAATCAGCCCCAGCATTTT. Its translation is CASSIAGDSNQPQHF.